These 6 T cell receptor beta chains share one sample of origin, sequenced in a study of cytomegalovirus exposure and HLA in healthy donors. The PCR made use of 60 Vbeta and 13 Jbeta primers. This table comes from immunoSEQ multiplex PCR, and its TCRdb copy is limited to in-frame clones, with some not included. Here the sample spans about 300,000 clones, more than 80% being singletons. The sequenced sample was PBMCs. The receptors were sampled from a man aged 40-55 years in good health and CMV-seropositive.

This clone appeared once. Other nucleotide sequences in the sample specify the same CDR3. The chain has TRBV7-6 and TRBJ2-7, with 16 bases identical to TRBD2. The CDR3 spans 15 residues. The V gene end was trimmed by 3 bases and the J gene end by 7 bases; junction bases not matched to a gene: 3. Germline values: CDR1 SGHVS, CDR2 FNYEAQ. The CDR3 here is CASSLGLAGGYEQYF. The CDR3 coding sequence is TGTGCCAGCAGCTTGGGACTAGCGGGAGGGTATGAGCAGTACTTC. Supplemented by reference TRBV7-6 and TRBJ2-7, the full variable domain reads GAGVSQSPRYKVTKRGQDVALRCDPISGHVSLYWYRQALGQGPEFLTYFNYEAQQDKSGLPNDRFSAERPEGSISTLTIQRTEQRDSAMYRCASSLGLAGGYEQYFGPGTRLTVT.

The chain carries TRBV28 and TRBJ1-1; the D is unclear. The germline V gene has CDR1 MDHEN and CDR2 SYDVKM. V lost 6 bases, J lost 3 bases, and 14 bases lay in between. The length of the CDR3 is 14 residues. In DNA form, the CDR3 reads TGTGCCAGCAGGTCCGGGTCTCGACACACTGAAGCTTTCTTT. Translation: CASRSGSRHTEAFF.

The chain links TRBV5-6 to TRBJ2-3; 12 nucleotides align to TRBD2. Trimming took 0 bases from V and 1 from J; bases not matched to a gene: 9. CDR1 is SGHDT and CDR2 is YYEEEE in the germline V gene. CDR3 length: 19 residues. The CDR3 bases are TGTGCCAGCAGCTTGGGACTAGCGGGAGCGGGGATTGGCACAGATACGCAGTATTTT. It translates to CASSLGLAGAGIGTDTQYF.

The chain employs TRBV11-2 and TRBJ1-4, with D maybe TRBD1 (5 bases). Germline lookup yields CDR1 SGHAT and CDR2 FQNNGV. There are 16 residues in the CDR3. The V end lost 0 bases, the J end lost 4 bases, and 12 bases lay between the germline ends. CDR3 DNA: TGTGCCAGCAGCTTAGAAGGTTGGGGGGTTAATGAAAAACTGTTTTTT. Its translation: CASSLEGWGVNEKLFF.

The chain carries TRBV7-6 and TRBJ2-5; D is unresolved. CDR1 and CDR2 (germline): SGHVS, FNYEAQ. V was cut by 1 base and J by 2 bases, with 8 bases left in between. CDR3 length: 14 residues. DNA of the CDR3: TGTGCCAGCAGCTTAGGATGGCGGCAAGAGACCCAGTACTTC. This gives the protein CASSLGWRQETQYF.

The rearrangement links TRBV7-2 to TRBJ2-1; D unclear. Germline V gene data show CDR1 as SGHTA and CDR2 as FQGNSA. This CDR3 has 12 residues. V was trimmed by 4 bases and J by 3 bases, leaving 4 bases between them. CDR3 region: CASSSRYNEQFF. In DNA form, the CDR3 reads TGTGCCAGCAGCTCCCGCTACAATGAGCAGTTCTTC.